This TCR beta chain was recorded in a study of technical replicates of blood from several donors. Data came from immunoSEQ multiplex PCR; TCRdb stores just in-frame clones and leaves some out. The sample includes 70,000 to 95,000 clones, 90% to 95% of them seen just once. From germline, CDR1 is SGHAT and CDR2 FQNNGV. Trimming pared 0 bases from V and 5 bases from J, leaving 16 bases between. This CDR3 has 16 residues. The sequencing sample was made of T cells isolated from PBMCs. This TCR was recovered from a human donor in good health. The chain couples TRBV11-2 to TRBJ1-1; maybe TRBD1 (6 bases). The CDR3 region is CASSLDRQGLGTEAFF. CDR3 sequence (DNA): TGTGCCAGCAGCTTAGATCGTCAGGGGTTGGGGACTGAAGCTTTCTTT.